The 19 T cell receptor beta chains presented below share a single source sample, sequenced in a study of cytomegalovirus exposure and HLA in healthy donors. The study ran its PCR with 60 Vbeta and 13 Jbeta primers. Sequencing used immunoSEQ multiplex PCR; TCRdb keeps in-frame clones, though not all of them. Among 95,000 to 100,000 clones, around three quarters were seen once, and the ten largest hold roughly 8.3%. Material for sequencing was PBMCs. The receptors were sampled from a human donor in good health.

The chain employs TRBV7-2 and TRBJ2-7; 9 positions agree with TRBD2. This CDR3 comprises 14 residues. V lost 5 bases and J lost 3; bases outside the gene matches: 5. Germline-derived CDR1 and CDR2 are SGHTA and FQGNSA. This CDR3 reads CASSKFSGSYEQYF. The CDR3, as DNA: TGTGCCAGCAGCAAATTTAGCGGGAGCTACGAGCAGTACTTC.

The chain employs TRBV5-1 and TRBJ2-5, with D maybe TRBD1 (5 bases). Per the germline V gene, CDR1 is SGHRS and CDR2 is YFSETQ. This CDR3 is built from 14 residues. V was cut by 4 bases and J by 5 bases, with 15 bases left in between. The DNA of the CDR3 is TGCGCCAGCAGCCCAACGGACATTCGGGAGACCCAGTACTTC. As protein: CASSPTDIRETQYF.

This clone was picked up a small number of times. The DNA of the CDR3 is TGTGCCAGCAGCTTAGGTCACAGGGTGGGCACTGAAGCTTTCTTT. This encodes CASSLGHRVGTEAFF. The rearrangement joins TRBV7-9 to TRBJ1-1; D is possibly TRBD1 (6 bases). The CDR3 contains 15 residues. The V end lost 1 base, the J end lost 4 bases, and 13 bases lay between the germline ends. Germline CDR1 is SEHNR and CDR2 is FQNEAQ (reference sequence).

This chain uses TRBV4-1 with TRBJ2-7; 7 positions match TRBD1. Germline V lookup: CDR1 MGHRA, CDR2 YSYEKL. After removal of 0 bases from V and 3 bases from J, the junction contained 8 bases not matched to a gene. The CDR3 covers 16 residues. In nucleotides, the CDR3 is TGCGCCAGCAGCCAAGATCATATGACAGGGCTCTACGAGCAGTACTTC. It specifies CASSQDHMTGLYEQYF.

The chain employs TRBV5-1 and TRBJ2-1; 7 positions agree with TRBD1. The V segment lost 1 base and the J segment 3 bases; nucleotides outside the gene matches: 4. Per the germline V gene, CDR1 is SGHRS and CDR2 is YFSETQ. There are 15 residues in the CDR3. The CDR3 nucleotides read TGCGCCAGCAGCTTGAGGCAGGGGGACTACAATGAGCAGTTCTTC. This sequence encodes CASSLRQGDYNEQFF.

The CDR3 bases are TGTGCCAGCTCCGCGGGGCGGGGGCCCTCCTACGAGCAGTACTTC. Its translation: CASSAGRGPSYEQYF. This chain connects TRBV25-1 to TRBJ2-5; weak D call: TRBD2 (7 bases). The closer fit of TRBJ2-7 to the DNA end suggests the J call may be wrong. CDR3 length: 15 amino acids. CDR1 and CDR2 (germline): MGHDK, SYGVNS.

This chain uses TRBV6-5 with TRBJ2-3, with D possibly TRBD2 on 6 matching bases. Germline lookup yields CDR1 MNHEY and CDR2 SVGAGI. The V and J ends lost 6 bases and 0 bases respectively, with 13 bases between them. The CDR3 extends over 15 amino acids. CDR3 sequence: CASRDRGTSTDTQYF. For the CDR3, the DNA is TGTGCCAGCAGGGACCGGGGGACTAGCACAGATACGCAGTATTTT.

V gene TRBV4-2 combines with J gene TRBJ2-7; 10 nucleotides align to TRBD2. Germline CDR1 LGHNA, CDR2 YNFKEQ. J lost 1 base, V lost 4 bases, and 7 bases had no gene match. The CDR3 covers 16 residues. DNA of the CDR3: TGTGCCAGCAGCCGCACCACTAGCGGGGTTTCCTACGAGCAGTACTTC. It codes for CASSRTTSGVSYEQYF.

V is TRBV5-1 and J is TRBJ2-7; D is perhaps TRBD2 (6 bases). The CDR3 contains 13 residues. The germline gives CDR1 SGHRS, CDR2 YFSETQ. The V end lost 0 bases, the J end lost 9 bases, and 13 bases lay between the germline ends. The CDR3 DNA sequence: TGCGCCAGCAGCTTGGAATGGGGGGAGCGGCAGTACTTC. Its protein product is CASSLEWGERQYF.

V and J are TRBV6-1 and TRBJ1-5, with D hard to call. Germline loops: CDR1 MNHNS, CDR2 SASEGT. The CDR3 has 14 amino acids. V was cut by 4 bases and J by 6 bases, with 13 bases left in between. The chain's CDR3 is CASSAMISGQPQHF. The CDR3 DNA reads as TGTGCCAGCAGTGCGATGATCTCGGGTCAGCCCCAGCATTTT.

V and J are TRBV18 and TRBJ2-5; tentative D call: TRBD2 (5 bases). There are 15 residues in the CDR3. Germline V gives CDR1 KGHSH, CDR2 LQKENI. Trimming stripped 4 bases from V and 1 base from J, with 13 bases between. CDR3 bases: TGTGCCAGCTCACTGGGTGGAGGAATCCAAGAGACCCAGTACTTC. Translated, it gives CASSLGGGIQETQYF. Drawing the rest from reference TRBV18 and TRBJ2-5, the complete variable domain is NAGVMQNPRHLVRRRGQEARLRCSPMKGHSHVYWYRQLPEEGLKFMVYLQKENIIDESGMPKERFSAEFPKEGPSILRIQQVVRGDSAAYFCASSLGGGIQETQYFGPGTRLLVL.

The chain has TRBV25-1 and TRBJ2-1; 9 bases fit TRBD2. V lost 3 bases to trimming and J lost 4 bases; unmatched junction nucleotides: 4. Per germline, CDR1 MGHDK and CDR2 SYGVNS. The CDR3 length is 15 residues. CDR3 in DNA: TGTGCCAGCAGTGATTCTAGCGGGGTTTACAATGAGCAGTTCTTC. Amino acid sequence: CASSDSSGVYNEQFF.

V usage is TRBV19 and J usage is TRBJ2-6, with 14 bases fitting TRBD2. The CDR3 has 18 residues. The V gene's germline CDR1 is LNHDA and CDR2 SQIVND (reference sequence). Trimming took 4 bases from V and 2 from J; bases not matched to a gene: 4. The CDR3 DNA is TGTGCCAGTAGTAGGGGACTAGCGGGAGCGGCTGGGGCCAACGTCCTGACTTTC. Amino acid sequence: CASSRGLAGAAGANVLTF.

CDR3 DNA sequence: TGTGCCAGTAGTAGGCTCAGTGAAAAACTGTTTTTT. Translation gives CASSRLSEKLFF. V and J are TRBV19 and TRBJ1-4; D unresolved. The CDR3 sequence is 12 residues long. Trimming pared 4 bases from V and 7 bases from J, leaving 7 bases between. From germline, CDR1 is LNHDA and CDR2 SQIVND (reference sequence).

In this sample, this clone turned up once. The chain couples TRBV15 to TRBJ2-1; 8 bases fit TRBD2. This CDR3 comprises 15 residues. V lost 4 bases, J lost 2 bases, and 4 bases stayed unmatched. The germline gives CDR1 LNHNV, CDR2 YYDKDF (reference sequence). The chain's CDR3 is CATSITSGPYNEQFF. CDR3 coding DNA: TGTGCCACCAGCATAACTAGCGGACCCTACAATGAGCAGTTCTTC.

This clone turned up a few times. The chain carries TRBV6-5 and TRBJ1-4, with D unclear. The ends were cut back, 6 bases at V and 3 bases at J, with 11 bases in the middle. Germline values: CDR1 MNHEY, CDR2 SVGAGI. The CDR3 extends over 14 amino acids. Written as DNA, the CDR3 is TGTGCCAGCAGCCTTGTGCCGGCTAATGAAAAACTGTTTTTT. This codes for CASSLVPANEKLFF.

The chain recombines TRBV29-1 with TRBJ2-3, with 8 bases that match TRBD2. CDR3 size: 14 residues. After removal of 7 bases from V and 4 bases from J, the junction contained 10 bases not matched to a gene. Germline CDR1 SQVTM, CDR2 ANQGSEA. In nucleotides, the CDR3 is TGCAGCGCCAACAGCGGGAGTGTCGCAGATACGCAGTATTTT. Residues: CSANSGSVADTQYF.

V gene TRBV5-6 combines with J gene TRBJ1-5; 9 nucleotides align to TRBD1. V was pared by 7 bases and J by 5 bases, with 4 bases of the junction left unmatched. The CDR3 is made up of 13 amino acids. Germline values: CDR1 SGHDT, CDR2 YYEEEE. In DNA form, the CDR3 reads TGTGCCAGCTCTCGGACAGGGGATCAGCCCCAGCATTTT. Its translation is CASSRTGDQPQHF.

CDR3 sequence reads: CASSAKGAGTEAFF. CDR3 nucleotides: TGCGCCAGCAGTGCGAAGGGGGCAGGCACTGAAGCTTTCTTT. V usage is TRBV10-1 and J usage is TRBJ1-1, with 7 positions matching TRBD1. CDR3 size: 14 residues. Germline V gene data show CDR1 as WNHNN and CDR2 as SYGVQD (reference sequence). V was clipped by 4 bases and J by 4 bases; unmatched bases: 6.